Following are 3 T cell receptor beta chains from one sample sequenced in a study of cytomegalovirus exposure and HLA in healthy donors. PCR was performed using 60 Vbeta and 13 Jbeta primers. The data were produced by immunoSEQ multiplex PCR, yet TCRdb's version contains in-frame clones alone and is incomplete. Counted here are 150,000 to 200,000 clones, 60% to 80% occurring once; the ten biggest clones make up 5% to 7%. The sample taken for sequencing was PBMCs. The receptors originated from a man aged 35 to 55 in good health and CMV-seropositive.

This sequence joins TRBV15 and TRBJ2-7; 8 nucleotides line up with TRBD1. The V gene end was trimmed by 3 bases and the J gene end by 3 bases; junction bases not matched to a gene: 4. This CDR3 contains 14 residues. Germline V CDR1 and CDR2: LNHNV, YYDKDF (reference sequence). CDR3 region: CATSRTGTGYEQYF. The CDR3 bases are TGTGCCACCAGCAGGACAGGGACAGGCTACGAGCAGTACTTC.

Comments on this clone: Compared with germline, one end of the junction differs, possibly owing to a read error. V is TRBV20-1 and J is TRBJ2-1; 9 bases agree with TRBD1. This CDR3 region has 11 residues. The germline V gene has CDR1 DFQATT and CDR2 SNEGSKA (reference sequence). The DNA for the CDR3 is TGCAGTGCTAGAAACACAGGGGGCCCGCTCTTC. It codes for CSARNTGGPLF.

The chain recombines TRBV5-1 with TRBJ2-1; TRBD2 is a possible D gene (6 bases). The CDR3 is 15 amino acids. V was clipped by 1 base and J by 5 bases, with 13 bases between them. CDR1 and CDR2 from the germline V gene are SGHRS and YFSETQ. In nucleotides, the CDR3 is TGCGCCAGCAGCTTGTTAGTAGCGGCGGACAATGAGCAGTTCTTC. It codes for CASSLLVAADNEQFF.